This T cell receptor beta chain emerged from a study of cytomegalovirus exposure and HLA in healthy donors (dated by TCRdb to 2015 to 2018). In the study overall: An earlier analysis of some 600 of the donors reported about 280 Gb of sequence data and some 110 million unique TCR beta sequences obtained from roughly 170 million T cells. Roughly 320 gigabases of sequencing data and 70 million to 100 million unique TCR sequences made up an early release that covered approximately 620 HLA-typed donors. Of the 398 genotyped donors, approximately 82% fell in the genetic ancestry cluster associated with self-reported Caucasian donors. The study aimed to test whether signatures of past pathogen exposure could be identified by cataloging public T cell receptors. The study used immunosequencing to profile the T cell repertoires of some 600 subjects and linked those repertoires to cytomegalovirus serostatus. In addition to the first cohort of approximately 650 subjects, a separate validation cohort of approximately 130 different subjects was used. The study combined high-throughput TCR immunosequencing, statistical association of individual TCRs with disease status, and machine learning to predict cytomegalovirus infection status. A later analysis re-examined previously published TCR beta repertoires from several hundred donors and added high-resolution HLA genotyping to investigate patterns of TCR occurrence. Rather than drawing on any new phenotypic data, the later analysis identified candidate immune exposures from TCR beta sequences and the way those sequences occurred across donors. An earlier analysis of some 600 of the donors applied high-throughput TCR beta sequencing to assess whether each TCR beta V gene segment acted as functional or pseudogenic. Donor age, sex, ethnicity and CMV serostatus were compiled alongside the repertoire data. A later genetic analysis took genome-wide SNP genotypes for about 55% of the 666 donors and used that subset as a discovery cohort. Every repertoire in the discovery cohort had been generated on one and the same sequencing platform. Both class I and class II loci were covered by HLA typing, at four-digit resolution. Typing coverage varied by locus: roughly 620-640 donors for A, B, C, DRB1 and DQB1; approximately 500 for DQA1; nearly 610 for DPA1; 400 to 480 for DPB1. Because of strong linkage in the cohort, four or five DR-DQ haplotypes were treated as single units for association and clustering. Among several hundred genotyped donors of the cohort, an average of around 250,000 unique TCR beta nucleotide sequences was sequenced per donor, of which about 18% were non-productive. Overall results and qualifications from the work: An association between a missense DCLRE1C variant and V-gene and J-gene trimming of TCR beta chains was found in a later genetic analysis and replicated in an independent cohort. Linkage disequilibrium might explain the correlated functional status among segregating V segments, but an unknown experimental factor could not be excluded. In vitro tests confirmed that three of the cytomegalovirus-associated TCR beta chains recognize cytomegalovirus antigens. Across donors, most TCR sequences were observed very rarely, whereas some public TCRs were present in many individuals. In a later analysis, about 16,000 TCR beta sequences were associated with specific HLA alleles at a false discovery rate of 0.05. In a later analysis, most CMV-associated TCR beta chains were found to appear HLA-restricted, with HLA associations seemingly driven largely by CMV exposure. In an earlier analysis of roughly 500 of the donors, most TCR beta V segments appeared in productive rearrangements about 87% or about 30% of the time, broadly matching IMGT annotations. The only immune exposure information available for the cohort was CMV serostatus. Several of the top co-occurrence clusters appeared to be linked to parvovirus B19, influenza, CMV and Epstein-Barr virus, according to a later analysis. In a later analysis, the rate of TCR association differed among HLA loci, with DRB1 alleles having the most associated TCRs and HLA-C alleles having the fewest. A group of highly shared sequence variants was considered likely to be a technical artifact of the sequencing pipeline. This cohort had only TCR beta chains sequenced, and the lack of alpha or paired-chain data limited which features could be detected. The earlier analysis of nearly 600 of the donors excluded 15 to 20 rarely observed V segments, including chromosome 9 orphons, because counts were too low. The presence/absence analyses assumed that sequencing depth was roughly uniform across donors, and that assumption may not be true. Assigning TCR associations to individual alleles was difficult when HLA alleles, especially DR and DQ, strongly co-occurred. A total of fewer than 200 TCR beta chains were listed by the study as associated with cytomegalovirus. A later genetic analysis reported fewer N-insertions in productive TCRs among donors in an Asian-associated ancestry cluster than the roughly 650-donor mean. A further reported finding was that TCR beta sequences accurately predicted the HLA-A and HLA-B alleles for most subjects in the first cohort. Compared with equally common non-associated chains, HLA-associated TCR beta chains in a later analysis were more clonally expanded and had lower generation probabilities. Because HLA typing was missing for some donors at each locus, association tests included only the typed subset. In both the original and validation cohorts, the classifier was reported to diagnose cytomegalovirus status with high specificity and sensitivity. The 87-base-pair reads could not distinguish some IMGT-functional V segments, including TRBV6-2 and TRBV6-3, so those segments were excluded. The authors suggested that the approach could potentially be extended to other disease states and immunological phenotypes.

In total, 600 or so healthy bone marrow donors made up the cohort. All cohort members were sampled while nominally healthy, although unrecorded immune exposures were likely present. The donor tested CMV seronegative and was one of the 352 seronegative cohort members. Every donor gave a peripheral blood sample, and the peripheral blood mononuclear cells from that sample were used for TCR beta sequencing. The Qiagen DNeasy Blood Extraction Kit was used to extract genomic DNA from the blood cell samples. Notes on this clone: This clone's antigen is unknown. Base qualities were left out, and no much larger clone turns up one base away.

Receptor amplification or capture employed the immunoSEQ multiplex PCR assay. For the multiplex PCR, a mixture combining 60 forward primers for TCR Vbeta segments and 13 reverse primers for TCR Jbeta segments was used. Amplification of the CDR3 region of rearranged TCR beta genes was performed with a multiplex PCR assay on genomic DNA. On the Illumina HiSeq System, the amplified TCR beta libraries were sequenced as 87-base-pair reads. Under the source paper's analysis protocol: A later analysis counted about 76 million unique TCR beta chains across the 670 or so repertoires, and 9.5 million to 11 million of these chains were shared by at least two donors. Raw reads were error-corrected and collapsed into unique sequences by a nearest-neighbor algorithm in which closely related sequences were merged to remove PCR and sequencing errors. Alignment of CDR3 sequences to IMGT reference sequences was used to assign V, D and J gene segments. For a sequence to be retained, at least a six-nucleotide match to both a V gene segment and a J gene segment was required. A rearrangement counted as productive if the CDR3 had no stop codons and remained in frame with V and J, and every other rearrangement counted as non-productive. Following IMGT convention, CDR3 was defined as the stretch from the second conserved V-encoded cysteine to the conserved J-encoded phenylalanine. In an earlier analysis of around 640 of the donors, sequences lacking an unambiguous match to a single V gene segment were excluded. An earlier analysis of 587 of the donors called V segments functional above 56.7% productive rearrangements and segregating when the between-donor standard deviation exceeded 5%. A statistical classification framework was developed to diagnose cytomegalovirus status using the catalog of TCR beta chain sequences. In a later analysis, V and J genes were assigned by comparing TCR nucleotide sequences against IMGT/GENE-DB human TR gene sequences. The TCRdist pipeline was used in a later analysis to assign CDR3 sequences and most-parsimonious VDJ recombination scenarios. A later analysis defined each TCR beta chain by its CDR3 amino acid sequence plus V-gene family, and excluded reads lacking a unique V-gene family. In a later analysis, 550 to 650 highly shared, low-generation-probability nucleotide sequences were removed to address suspected cross-contamination and a sequencing artifact. A later analysis calculated a clonal expansion index for each public chain from normalized within-repertoire ranks of inferred template counts. A later analysis computed generation probabilities with a VDJ recombination model fitted to out-of-frame rearrangements, and checked the results against IGoR. A later analysis scored TCR-TCR, TCR-HLA and TCR-CMV co-occurrence with hypergeometric tests, applying a repertoire-size bias correction to TCR pairs. To estimate false discovery rates, a later analysis permuted the HLA or CMV assignments 20 times. In a later analysis, co-occurring TCRs were grouped with DBSCAN, and TCRdist sequence similarity was added when clustering was performed within HLA-allele-positive subsets. Repertoires with fewer than 30,000 or more than 120,000 public chains, plus five repertoires with anomalous nucleotide sharing, were excluded from co-occurrence clustering. TCRdb holds this immuneACCESS table with in-frame rearrangements only. Some clones are missing; in checked studies, unresolved V genes explain under half, and the rest has no known cause. D and trimming come from the DNA, and the V and J calls and clone size come from that table. The sample table records fewer than 200,000 clones; 70% to 90% of these occur just once. Of the sample, around 2.2% is held by the ten largest clones.

The trim is 3 bases for V and 7 bases for J, with a gap of 13 bases between the germline ends. Measured from the cysteine to the phenylalanine, the CDR3 is 14 residues long. Only the CDR3 portion is preserved as DNA: 42 bases, with reading frame beginning at the first base. CDR1 MDHEN and CDR2 SYDVKM were looked up in the germline V gene. The sample comprised PBMCs. The chain links TRBV28 with TRBJ1-5; TRBD1 is a possible D gene, resting on 6 matching bases. The receptor was isolated from a woman aged 30 to 39 in good health and CMV-seronegative. The nucleotides read TGTGCCAGCAGTTTGAGTGGGGGCCGGCAGCCCCAGCATTTT. Its protein is CASSLSGGRQPQHF. Here the CDR3 is joined to the reference TRBV28 and TRBJ1-5 genes, and the full variable domain is: DVKVTQSSRYLVKRTGEKVFLECVQDMDHENMFWYRQDPGLGLRLIYFSYDVKMKEKGDIPEGYSVSREKKERFSLILESASTNQTSMYLCASSLSGGRQPQHFGDGTRLSIL.